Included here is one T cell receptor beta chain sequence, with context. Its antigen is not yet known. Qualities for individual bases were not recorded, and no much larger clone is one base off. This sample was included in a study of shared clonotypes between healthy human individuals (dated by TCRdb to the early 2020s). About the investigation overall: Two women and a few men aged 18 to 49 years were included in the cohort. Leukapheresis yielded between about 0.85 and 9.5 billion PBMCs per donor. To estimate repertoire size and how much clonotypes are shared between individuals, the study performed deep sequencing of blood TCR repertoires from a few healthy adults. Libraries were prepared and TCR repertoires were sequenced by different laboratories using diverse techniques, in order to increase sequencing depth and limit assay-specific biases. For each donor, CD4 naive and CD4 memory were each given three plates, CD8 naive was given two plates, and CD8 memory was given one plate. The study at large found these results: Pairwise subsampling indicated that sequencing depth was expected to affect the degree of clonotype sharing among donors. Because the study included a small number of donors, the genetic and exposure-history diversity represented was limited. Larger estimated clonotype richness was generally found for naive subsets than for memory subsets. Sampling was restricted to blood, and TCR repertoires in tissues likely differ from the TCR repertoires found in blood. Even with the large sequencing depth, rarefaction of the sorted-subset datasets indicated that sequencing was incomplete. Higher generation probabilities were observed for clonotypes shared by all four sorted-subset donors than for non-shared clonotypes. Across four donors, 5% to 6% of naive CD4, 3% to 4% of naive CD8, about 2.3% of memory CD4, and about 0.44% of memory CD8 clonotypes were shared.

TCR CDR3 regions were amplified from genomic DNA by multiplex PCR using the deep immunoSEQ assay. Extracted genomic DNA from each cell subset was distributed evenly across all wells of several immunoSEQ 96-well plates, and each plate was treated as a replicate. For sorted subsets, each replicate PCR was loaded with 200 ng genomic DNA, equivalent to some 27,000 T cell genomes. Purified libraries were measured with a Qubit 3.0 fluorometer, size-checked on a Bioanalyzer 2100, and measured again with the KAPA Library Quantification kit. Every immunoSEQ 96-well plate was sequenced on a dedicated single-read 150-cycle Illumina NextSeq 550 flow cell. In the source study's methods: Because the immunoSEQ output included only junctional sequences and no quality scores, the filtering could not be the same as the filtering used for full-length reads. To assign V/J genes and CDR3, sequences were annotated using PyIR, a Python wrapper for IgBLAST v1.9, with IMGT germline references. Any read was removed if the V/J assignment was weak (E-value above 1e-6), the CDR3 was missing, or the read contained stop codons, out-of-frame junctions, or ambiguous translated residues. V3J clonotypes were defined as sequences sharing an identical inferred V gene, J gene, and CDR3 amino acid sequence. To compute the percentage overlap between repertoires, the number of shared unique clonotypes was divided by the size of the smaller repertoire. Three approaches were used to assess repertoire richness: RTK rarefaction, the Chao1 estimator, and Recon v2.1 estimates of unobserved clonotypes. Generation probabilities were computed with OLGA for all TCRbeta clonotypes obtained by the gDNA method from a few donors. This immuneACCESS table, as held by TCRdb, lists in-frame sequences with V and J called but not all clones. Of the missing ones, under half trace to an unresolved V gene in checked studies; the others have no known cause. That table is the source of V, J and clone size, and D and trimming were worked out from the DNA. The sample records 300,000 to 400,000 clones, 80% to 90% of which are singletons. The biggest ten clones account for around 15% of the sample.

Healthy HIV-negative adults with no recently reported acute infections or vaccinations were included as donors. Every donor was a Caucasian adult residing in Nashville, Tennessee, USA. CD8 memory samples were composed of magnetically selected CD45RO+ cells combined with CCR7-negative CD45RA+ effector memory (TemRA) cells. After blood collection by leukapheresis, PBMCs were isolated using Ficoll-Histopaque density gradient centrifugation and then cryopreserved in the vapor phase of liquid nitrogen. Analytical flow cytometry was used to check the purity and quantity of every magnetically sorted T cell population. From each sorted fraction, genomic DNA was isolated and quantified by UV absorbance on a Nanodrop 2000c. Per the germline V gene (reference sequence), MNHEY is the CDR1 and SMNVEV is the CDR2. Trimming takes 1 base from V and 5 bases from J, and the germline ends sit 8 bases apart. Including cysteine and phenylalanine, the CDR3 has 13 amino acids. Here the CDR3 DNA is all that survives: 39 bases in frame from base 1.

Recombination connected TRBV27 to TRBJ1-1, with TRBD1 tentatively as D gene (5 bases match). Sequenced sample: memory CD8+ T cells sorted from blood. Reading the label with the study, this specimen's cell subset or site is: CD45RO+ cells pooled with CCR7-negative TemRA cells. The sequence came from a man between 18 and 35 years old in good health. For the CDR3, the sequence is CASSLFGGTEAFF. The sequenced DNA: TGTGCCAGCAGTTTATTTGGGGGGACTGAAGCTTTCTTT.